This passage covers 20 T cell receptor beta chains from one sample sequenced in a study of regulatory T cells in long-lasting Graves disease listed by TCRdb under 2021. The sample's time point label, decoded: newly diagnosed GD, antithyroid drugs for less than 3 months. For both TCR sequencing and RNA sequencing, RNA was extracted from PBMCs in TRIzol. To prepare the library, multiplex PCR was applied. The sequencing machine was an Illumina HiSeq 4000. TCR beta libraries were built with iRepertoire HTBI primers and Arm-PCR amplification of CDR3 regions. TCRdb handled the public reads itself, with Q25 trimming in fastp and clone calling in MiXCR, and kept productive beta chains. Under each unique CDR3 protein, matching rows form one entry showing the most common genes and DNA. This sample comprises about 320,000 distinct CDR3 sequences, 15% to 20% of them detected only once. The top ten hold about 40% of the sample.

The material sequenced was peripheral blood mononuclear cells (PBMCs), taken at new diagnosis, from a patient treated with antithyroid drugs. Every receptor here comes from a female donor with Graves disease.

This clonotype was detected many times. This chain connects TRBV2 to TRBJ2-7; D is perhaps TRBD2 (7 bases). The CDR3 loop spans 13 amino acids. Trimming cost V 7 bases and J 4 bases, with 14 bases left between them. Germline-derived CDR1 and CDR2 are SNHLY and FYNNEI. The CDR3 sequence is CASKGGERYEQYF. CDR3 DNA sequence: TGTGCCAGCAAAGGGGGGGAAAGGTACGAGCAGTACTTC.

The chain carries TRBV7-8 and TRBJ2-1; D is perhaps TRBD2 (6 bases). Trimming left V 1 base short and J 10 bases short, with 11 bases between. Germline CDR1 and CDR2: SGHVS and FQNEAQ. The CDR3 consists of 13 residues. The CDR3 bases are TGTGCCAGCAGCTTAGTATCTGGGGGGGAGCAGTTCTTC. This sequence encodes CASSLVSGGEQFF.

This clonotype was recorded at least ten times. V is TRBV11-2 and J is TRBJ2-1; D remains ambiguous. Trimming left V 2 bases short and J 8 bases short, with 13 bases between. The CDR3 is made up of 14 amino acids. Germline V lookup: CDR1 SGHAT, CDR2 FQNNGV. The CDR3 DNA reads TGTGCCAGCAGCTTAAGACTTCTCTCCCATGAGCAGTTCTTC. It specifies CASSLRLLSHEQFF. Combining the CDR3 with reference TRBV11-2 and TRBJ2-1 gives the whole variable domain EAGVAQSPRYKIIEKRQSVAFWCNPISGHATLYWYQQILGQGPKLLIQFQNNGVVDDSQLPKDRFSAERLKGVDSTLKIQPAKLEDSAVYLCASSLRLLSHEQFFGPGTRLTVL.

The chain uses TRBV27 and TRBJ2-4, with 7 positions matching TRBD1. Unmatched junction bases numbered 11, after V lost 6 bases and J lost 3 bases. This CDR3 spans 16 amino acids. CDR1 and CDR2 (germline): MNHEY, SMNVEV (reference sequence). The CDR3 sequence: CASRPQTGSDKNIQYF. CDR3 DNA sequence: TGTGCCAGCAGACCTCAGACAGGGTCGGACAAAAACATTCAGTACTTC.

The chain is built from TRBV29-1 and TRBJ1-5, with 9 bases fitting TRBD1. Germline CDR1 is SQVTM and CDR2 is ANQGSEA. Trimming at V came to 6 bases and at J to 3 bases, leaving 6 bases not matched to a gene. CDR3 length equals 14 residues. The CDR3 DNA reads TGCAGCGTCGCGGACAGGGGTAACAATCAGCCCCAGCATTTT. It specifies CSVADRGNNQPQHF.

There are many counts of this clonotype. The junction does not match germline at one end; this may be a read error. This rearrangement joins TRBV2 to TRBJ1-3; unclear D gene. CDR3 size: 14 residues. Germline lookup yields CDR1 SNHLY and CDR2 FYNNEI. CDR3 region: CASRSEYSGNTIYF. The CDR3 DNA is TGTGCCAGCAGGTCGGAGTACTCTGGGAACACCATATATTTT.

This clonotype was recorded at least ten times. V and J are TRBV2 and TRBJ2-5; D assignment may be TRBD1 or TRBD2 (6 bases each). From germline, CDR1 is SNHLY and CDR2 FYNNEI. This CDR3 region has 15 residues. V lost 8 bases and J 3 bases, leaving 19 bases between the germline ends. The chain's CDR3 is CASSRPGGSKETQYF. As DNA, the CDR3 is TGTGCCAGCTCGAGACCCGGGGGCAGCAAAGAGACCCAGTACTTC.

This clonotype has only a few counts. The CDR3 is CAWSRGFEAFF. The CDR3 DNA reads as TGTGCCTGGAGTCGGGGGTTTGAAGCTTTCTTT. The rearrangement joins TRBV30 to TRBJ1-1, with TRBD1 as a possible D gene (5 bases). In germline, CDR1 is GTSNPN, CDR2 SVGIG (reference sequence). This CDR3 is built from 11 residues. V lost 2 bases and J 7 bases, leaving 8 bases between the germline ends.

This clonotype was detected ten times or more. The chain has TRBV6-5 and TRBJ1-2, with 7 bases lining up with TRBD1. V shed 3 bases, J shed 4 bases, and the junction held 8 bases outside the gene matches. CDR3 length: 15 amino acids. CDR1 MNHEY and CDR2 SVGAGI come from the germline V gene. The CDR3 coding sequence is TGTGCCAGCAGTTATAACAGGGGATTCGGCTATGGCTACACCTTC. Translating it yields CASSYNRGFGYGYTF.

This clonotype was seen a single time. A much larger clone lies one base from this, so it may be a read error. The CDR3 DNA reads as TGTGGCAGTAGTATAAAGGGGGGGTCACCCCTCCACTTT. Translated: CGSSIKGGSPLHF. This chain uses TRBV19 with TRBJ1-6, with D perhaps TRBD1 (6 bases). CDR1 is LNHDA and CDR2 is SQIVND in the germline V gene (reference sequence). This CDR3 contains 13 residues.

V is TRBV5-1 and J is TRBJ2-2, with a possible D match to TRBD2 (5 bases). The CDR3 is made up of 17 amino acids. CDR1 SGHRS and CDR2 YFSETQ come from the germline V gene. Trimming pared 2 bases from V and 1 base from J, leaving 15 bases between. The CDR3 loop is CASSFIVSGLNTGELFF. The CDR3 DNA reads as TGCGCCAGCAGCTTTATAGTATCGGGGTTGAACACCGGGGAGCTGTTTTTT.

This clonotype was seen repeatedly, ten times or more. The rearrangement joins TRBV19 to TRBJ2-1; 13 nucleotides line up with TRBD2. CDR1 and CDR2 from the germline V gene are LNHDA and SQIVND (reference sequence). V was clipped by 8 bases and J by 1 base; unmatched bases: 2. CDR3 length: 15 residues. The CDR3 region has the DNA TGTGCCAGTCGGGGACTAGCGGGATCCTACAATGAGCAGTTCTTC. The encoded protein is CASRGLAGSYNEQFF.

The V gene is TRBV12-3 or TRBV12-4, the J gene TRBJ1-2; D remains ambiguous. Trimming shortened V by 0 bases and J by 8 bases, and 7 bases separated the two germline ends. The CDR3 length is 12 residues. The CDR3: CASSLAGSGYTF. CDR3 coding DNA: TGTGCCAGCAGTTTAGCCGGTTCCGGCTACACCTTC.

The table lists this clonotype with many counts. The gene calls are TRBV9 and TRBJ2-1; 9 bases agree with TRBD2. CDR1 is SGDLS, CDR2 YYNGEE, per germline. The V segment lost 3 bases and the J segment 9 bases; nucleotides outside the gene matches: 7. The CDR3 runs to 14 residues. The CDR3 spells CASSDRTSDGEQFF. CDR3 nucleotide sequence: TGTGCCAGCAGCGATCGGACTAGCGACGGTGAGCAGTTCTTC.

V is TRBV20-1 and J is TRBJ2-1; TRBD2 is a possible D gene (6 bases). Germline CDR1 reads DFQATT; CDR2 reads SNEGSKA (reference sequence). With 5 bases removed from V and 3 bases from J, the gap between germline ends came to 17 bases. CDR3 length equals 15 residues. The CDR3 DNA follows: TGCAGTGCTGAGACCCCGGGACTGAACTACAATGAGCAGTTCTTC. Amino acids: CSAETPGLNYNEQFF.

V usage is TRBV20-1 and J usage is TRBJ2-5; D unresolved. CDR3 size: 13 residues. Germline-derived CDR1 and CDR2 are DFQATT and SNEGSKA (reference sequence). Trimming pared 4 bases from V and 4 bases from J, leaving 13 bases between. CDR3 region: CSATRGFGETQYF. CDR3 sequence (DNA): TGCAGTGCTACCCGTGGGTTTGGAGAGACCCAGTACTTC.

This clonotype was detected ten times or more. The J gene is TRBJ2-1, the V gene TRBV18; the match to TRBD2 covers 11 bases. The V segment lost 5 bases and the J segment 5 bases; nucleotides outside the gene matches: 8. Per germline, CDR1 KGHSH and CDR2 LQKENI. The CDR3 has 16 amino acids. CDR3 amino acids: CASSLYGTSGNNEQFF. The CDR3 DNA follows: TGTGCCAGCTCATTATATGGGACTAGCGGAAACAATGAGCAGTTCTTC.

V is TRBV3-1 and J is TRBJ1-2, with TRBD1 identical over 8 bases. Germline assignment: CDR1 LGHDT and CDR2 YNNKEL (reference sequence). There are 14 residues in the CDR3. V dropped 1 base and J dropped 4; count of bases not matched to a gene: 2. The CDR3 is CASSQVQGAYGYTF. The DNA for the CDR3 is TGTGCCAGCAGCCAAGTGCAGGGGGCCTATGGCTACACCTTC.

J is TRBJ2-7 and V is TRBV7-9, with D tentatively TRBD2 (5 bases). The V gene lost 3 bases and the J gene lost 7 bases, with 13 bases spanning the gap. The V gene's germline CDR1 is SEHNR and CDR2 FQNEAQ (reference sequence). CDR3 length equals 13 residues. Here the CDR3 reads CASSFRTSGEQYF. CDR3 nucleotides: TGTGCCAGCAGCTTCCGCACCTCGGGGGAGCAGTACTTC. Based on the CDR3 plus reference TRBV7-9 and TRBJ2-7, the full variable domain is DTGVSQNPRHKITKRGQNVTFRCDPISEHNRLYWYRQTLGQGPEFLTYFQNEAQLEKSRLLSDRFSAERPKGSFSTLEIQRTEQGDSAMYLCASSFRTSGEQYFGPGTRLTVT.

This clonotype was detected many times. The chain joins TRBV27 to TRBJ1-5; no definite D call. Germline V CDR1 and CDR2: MNHEY, SMNVEV (reference sequence). The CDR3 has 14 amino acids. Trimming left V 5 bases short and J 0 bases short, with 8 bases between. CDR3: CASSADYSNQPQHF. Written as DNA, the CDR3 is TGTGCCAGCAGTGCAGATTATAGCAATCAGCCCCAGCATTTT.